Presented here are 28 T cell receptor beta chains from one specimen sequenced in a study of control samples from healthy donors and cancer patients. Some clones are missing from TCRdb's copy, which holds only in-frame ones; the method was immunoSEQ multiplex PCR. There are some 130,000 clones in the sample; 80% to 95% occur only once, and roughly 2.6% lies in the top ten. The sequenced sample was blood. Receptors originate from a man aged 35-49 years in good health.

J is TRBJ1-2 and V is TRBV19; D not resolved. The length of the CDR3 is 15 residues. Germline values: CDR1 LNHDA, CDR2 SQIVND (reference sequence). V was trimmed by 2 bases and J by 1 base, leaving 11 bases between them. The CDR3 is CASSIRRTLNYGYTF. The CDR3 nucleotides are TGTGCCAGTAGTATACGCCGAACACTTAACTATGGCTACACCTTC.

This chain's CDR3 is CASSPGQFYEQYF. The CDR3 DNA follows: TGTGCCAGCTCACCGGGACAGTTTTACGAGCAGTACTTC. The V call is TRBV18, the J call TRBJ2-7; TRBD1 matches at 7 bases. CDR3 size: 13 residues. V lost 3 bases to trimming and J lost 4 bases; unmatched junction nucleotides: 3. Germline-derived CDR1 and CDR2 are KGHSH and LQKENI.

This chain joins TRBV24-1 and TRBJ2-7, with 11 bases fitting TRBD2. This CDR3 is built from 14 residues. V gave up 7 bases and J gave up 2 bases; unmatched junction bases: 3. The V gene's germline CDR1 is KGHDR and CDR2 SFDVKD. The CDR3 DNA reads as TGTGCCACCAGACCTAGCGGGGGGCCCTACGAGCAGTACTTC. Its protein product is CATRPSGGPYEQYF.

This chain joins TRBV7-2 and TRBJ1-1, with a tentative D call TRBD1 (6 bases). Trimming removed 4 bases from V and 3 bases from J, with 9 bases in between. CDR3 length equals 13 residues. In germline, CDR1 is SGHTA, CDR2 FQGNSA. The CDR3 region is CASSYRVDTEAFF. CDR3 DNA: TGTGCCAGCAGCTACAGGGTTGACACTGAAGCTTTCTTT.

This chain joins TRBV19 and TRBJ2-2; 7 nucleotides line up with TRBD1. Trimming at V came to 5 bases and at J to 2 bases, leaving 8 bases not matched to a gene. This CDR3 has 16 amino acids. From germline, CDR1 is LNHDA and CDR2 SQIVND (reference sequence). The CDR3 protein is CASSGRQGANTGELFF. The CDR3 DNA is TGTGCCAGTAGTGGAAGACAGGGAGCAAACACCGGGGAGCTGTTTTTT.

The V call is TRBV15, the J call TRBJ2-3; no reliable D call. The CDR3 has 12 amino acids. Germline lookup yields CDR1 LNHNV and CDR2 YYDKDF (reference sequence). Trimming took 3 bases from V and 4 from J, leaving 5 bases between them. CDR3 in DNA: TGTGCCACCAGCAGGTTCTCAGATACGCAGTATTTT. It yields the protein CATSRFSDTQYF. Full variable domain (outside the CDR3, taken from reference TRBV15 and TRBJ2-3): DAMVIQNPRYQVTQFGKPVTLSCSQTLNHNVMYWYQQKSSQAPKLLFHYYDKDFNNEADTPDNFQSRRPNTSFCFLDIRSPGLGDTAMYLCATSRFSDTQYFGPGTRLTVL.

The rearrangement links TRBV7-8 to TRBJ2-1; the D is unclear. The CDR3 length is 13 residues. Per germline, CDR1 SGHVS and CDR2 FQNEAQ. V lost 3 bases and J 9 bases, leaving 12 bases between the germline ends. CDR3 nucleotide sequence: TGTGCCAGCAGCTTGGTTCCCATCGGTGAGCAGTTCTTC. As protein: CASSLVPIGEQFF.

J is TRBJ1-4 and V is TRBV28; 10 bases agree with TRBD1. This CDR3 spans 14 amino acids. The V gene end was trimmed by 3 bases and the J gene end by 8 bases; junction bases not matched to a gene: 3. Looked up from germline, CDR1 is MDHEN and CDR2 is SYDVKM. CDR3 nucleotide sequence: TGTGCCAGCAGTTTGGGGACAGGGGTCGAAAAACTGTTTTTT. Translating gives CASSLGTGVEKLFF.

This clone appeared a single time. The J gene is TRBJ1-1, the V gene TRBV30; perhaps TRBD1 as D (5 bases). Germline lookup yields CDR1 GTSNPN and CDR2 SVGIG (reference sequence). The CDR3 has 13 residues. V lost 3 bases and J 1 base, leaving 9 bases between the germline ends. This CDR3 is CAWRIGQNTEAFF. CDR3 DNA: TGTGCCTGGAGGATAGGACAGAACACTGAAGCTTTCTTT.

The CDR3 bases are TGTGCCAGCAGCGTCCTAGCGGGGGCGTCCCAGTACTTC. As protein: CASSVLAGASQYF. This sequence joins TRBV7-2 and TRBJ2-5; 10 bases align to TRBD2. The CDR3 has 13 residues. With V trimmed by 5 bases and J by 9 bases, 6 bases remained unmatched. Germline V CDR1 and CDR2: SGHTA, FQGNSA.

The genes are TRBV5-1 and TRBJ2-2, with D uncertain. CDR1 is SGHRS and CDR2 is YFSETQ in the germline V gene. The CDR3 runs 13 residues. Between the trimmed V and J ends, which lost 0 bases and 10 bases, there was a span of 10 bases. CDR3 loop: CASSLGSKLELFF. The CDR3 nucleotides read TGCGCCAGCAGCTTGGGGAGCAAACTGGAGCTGTTTTTT. Together with reference TRBV5-1 and TRBJ2-2, the CDR3 gives the full variable domain: KAGVTQTPRYLIKTRGQQVTLSCSPISGHRSVSWYQQTPGQGLQFLFEYFSETQRNKGNFPGRFSGRQFSNSRSEMNVSTLELGDSALYLCASSLGSKLELFFGEGSRLTVL.

The chain joins TRBV6-1 to TRBJ1-3; TRBD1 might be the D (5 bases). V lost 4 bases, J lost 0 bases, and 13 bases lay in between. Germline values: CDR1 MNHNS, CDR2 SASEGT. CDR3 length: 16 amino acids. The CDR3 reads CASSGRGVYSGNTIYF. CDR3 sequence (DNA): TGTGCCAGCAGTGGAAGGGGAGTCTACTCTGGAAACACCATATATTTT.

The chain recombines TRBV30 with TRBJ2-1, with D possibly being TRBD1 or TRBD2 (5 bases each). V lost 1 base, J lost 3 bases, and 7 bases lay in between. CDR1 GTSNPN and CDR2 SVGIG come from the germline V gene (reference sequence). The CDR3 is 13 residues long. The CDR3 loop is CAWSGDLYNEQFF. The CDR3 DNA reads TGTGCCTGGAGTGGGGACCTCTACAATGAGCAGTTCTTC.

This chain joins TRBV7-9 and TRBJ1-1; 7 bases are a match to TRBD1. Trimming at V came to 4 bases and at J to 11 bases, leaving 10 bases not matched to a gene. CDR3 length equals 13 residues. Germline V gene data show CDR1 as SEHNR and CDR2 as FQNEAQ (reference sequence). The CDR3 nucleotides read TGTGCCAGCAGCTCCCCCGACAGGGCGAATGCTTTCTTT. Amino acids: CASSSPDRANAFF.

The chain links TRBV27 to TRBJ2-1; TRBD2 agrees at 9 bases. The CDR3 is 15 residues long. CDR1 and CDR2 from the germline V gene are MNHEY and SMNVEV (reference sequence). Germline trimming cut 2 bases from V and 4 bases from J; bases unmatched to any gene: 3. Here the CDR3 DNA reads TGTGCCAGCAGTTTAACCCTAGCGGGGTACAATGAGCAGTTCTTC. Residues: CASSLTLAGYNEQFF.

V is TRBV5-4 and J is TRBJ1-2; D may be TRBD1 (6 bases). The CDR3 has 13 residues. Germline-derived CDR1 and CDR2 are SGHNT and YYREEE (reference sequence). Trimming pared 1 base from V and 9 bases from J, leaving 13 bases between. The CDR3 region is CASSLLQGRSYTF. DNA for the CDR3: TGTGCCAGCAGCTTGTTGCAGGGGAGGAGCTACACCTTC.

The V call is TRBV27, the J call TRBJ2-1; 7 bases agree with TRBD1. CDR3 length: 15 residues. Germline CDR1 is MNHEY and CDR2 is SMNVEV (reference sequence). Germline trimming cut 8 bases from V and 1 base from J; bases unmatched to any gene: 8. The CDR3 region has the DNA TGTGCCAGCTATCGTGACAGGGTTTCCTACAATGAGCAGTTCTTC. Translating it yields CASYRDRVSYNEQFF.

This clone was found once. The chain uses TRBV15 and TRBJ2-3; weak D call: TRBD1 (6 bases). The CDR3 consists of 16 residues. Trimming left V 0 bases short and J 1 base short, with 11 bases between. Germline CDR1 is LNHNV and CDR2 is YYDKDF (reference sequence). This CDR3 reads CATSREPRQGTDTQYF. CDR3 in DNA: TGTGCCACCAGCAGAGAGCCCCGACAGGGCACAGATACGCAGTATTTT.

The chain joins TRBV19 to TRBJ2-7; 11 nucleotides line up with TRBD2. Losses at the gene ends were 6 bases for V and 4 bases for J; bases not matched to a gene: 2. CDR1 and CDR2 (germline): LNHDA, SQIVND (reference sequence). The CDR3 length is 13 residues. The CDR3 nucleotides are TGTGCCAGTAGCGTAGCGGGGGGGTACGAGCAGTACTTC. Translating gives CASSVAGGYEQYF.

The chain links TRBV15 to TRBJ2-1; tentatively, D is TRBD2 (6 bases). Trimming shortened V by 4 bases and J by 7 bases, and 17 bases separated the two germline ends. Germline loops: CDR1 LNHNV, CDR2 YYDKDF (reference sequence). CDR3 length equals 15 residues. The CDR3 here is CATSTSVAGTNEQFF. The CDR3 coding sequence is TGTGCCACCAGCACCTCCGTTGCTGGGACTAATGAGCAGTTCTTC.

This chain connects TRBV10-3 to TRBJ2-1; no clear D. The CDR3 totals 12 residues. Trimming cost V 10 bases and J 9 bases, with 16 bases left between them. Per germline, CDR1 ENHRY and CDR2 SYGVKD. The CDR3 spells CATLDRVSEQFF. The CDR3 DNA is TGTGCCACCCTCGATCGCGTGTCTGAGCAGTTCTTC.

J is TRBJ2-7 and V is TRBV5-6; TRBD1 is a possible D gene (6 bases). Germline V gives CDR1 SGHDT, CDR2 YYEEEE. Trimming left V 1 base short and J 0 bases short, with 14 bases between. The length of the CDR3 is 16 residues. CDR3 sequence (DNA): TGTGCCAGCAGCTTGTTTACGGGACAAAGCTCCTACGAGCAGTACTTC. It yields the protein CASSLFTGQSSYEQYF.

The chain links TRBV30 to TRBJ1-6; 9 bases are shared with TRBD1. Trimming cost V 6 bases and J 10 bases; bases outside gene matches: 4. Germline CDR1 and CDR2: GTSNPN and SVGIG (reference sequence). CDR3 length: 12 amino acids. The chain's CDR3 is CACRQGGSPLHF. The CDR3 DNA follows: TGTGCCTGCCGACAGGGGGGATCACCCCTCCACTTT.

The chain recombines TRBV4-1 with TRBJ1-1; D is possibly TRBD1 (5 bases). The ends were cut back, 3 bases at V and 1 base at J, with 9 bases in the middle. This CDR3 comprises 14 residues. Germline CDR1 MGHRA, CDR2 YSYEKL. CDR3 protein: CASSHTGGNTEAFF. The CDR3 DNA sequence: TGCGCCAGCAGCCATACAGGTGGGAACACTGAAGCTTTCTTT.

The CDR3 region has the DNA TGTGCCACCAGCAGAGGCTGGGCGGGGCGAGAAGACGAGCAGTACTTC. Residues: CATSRGWAGREDEQYF. V is TRBV15 and J is TRBJ2-7; the D gene is possibly TRBD2 (6 bases). This CDR3 spans 16 amino acids. Trimming left V 1 base short and J 5 bases short, with 18 bases between. CDR1 LNHNV and CDR2 YYDKDF come from the germline V gene (reference sequence).

The chain links TRBV6-5 to TRBJ1-1; D is ambiguous. The CDR3 length is 13 residues. CDR1 and CDR2 from the germline V gene are MNHEY and SVGAGI. V lost 7 bases to trimming and J lost 3 bases, with 12 bases between them. The chain's CDR3 is CASKAAFDTEAFF. DNA for the CDR3: TGTGCCAGCAAGGCTGCATTCGACACTGAAGCTTTCTTT.

V and J are TRBV5-1 and TRBJ1-4, with D possibly matching TRBD1 (5 bases). The V and J ends lost 1 base and 6 bases respectively, with 13 bases between them. The CDR3 loop spans 15 amino acids. In germline, CDR1 is SGHRS, CDR2 YFSETQ. Written as DNA, the CDR3 is TGCGCCAGCAGCTTGCTCGGGACCGCGGATGAAAAACTGTTTTTT. Translation: CASSLLGTADEKLFF.

The genes are TRBV19 and TRBJ2-5; 7 positions match TRBD1. V shed 1 base, J shed 3 bases, and the junction held 2 bases outside the gene matches. The germline gives CDR1 LNHDA, CDR2 SQIVND (reference sequence). The CDR3 covers 14 residues. For the CDR3, the DNA is TGTGCCAGTAGTATAGCCCAGGGGGAAGAGACCCAGTACTTC. Its translation: CASSIAQGEETQYF. Supplemented by reference TRBV19 and TRBJ2-5, the full variable domain reads DGGITQSPKYLFRKEGQNVTLSCEQNLNHDAMYWYRQDPGQGLRLIYYSQIVNDFQKGDIAEGYSVSREKKESFPLTVTSAQKNPTAFYLCASSIAQGEETQYFGPGTRLLVL.